These T cell receptor beta chains were read from a single sample in a study of regulatory T cells in long-lasting Graves disease. MiXCR, applied by TCRdb to the multiplex PCR reads, yields one record per CDR3 protein. The sample consists of fewer than 500,000 distinct CDR3 sequences, around 16% of them appearing once. The same sample was also used in a study of T cells in Graves' hyperthyroidism and ophthalmopathy.

The sample in question was peripheral blood mononuclear cells (PBMCs), obtained at new diagnosis, from a patient treated with antithyroid drugs. These TCRs come from a man between 40 and 49 years old with Graves disease. CDR3s leave out the opening cysteine and the closing phenylalanine or tryptophan. The order of the fields is V gene, D gene, J gene, CDR3 protein. D genes are given only for firm matches.

V gene: TRBV7-6; D gene: .; J gene: TRBJ2-5; CDR3 protein: AGSSWDSLYQETQY
V gene: TRBV7-9; D gene: TRBD1; J gene: TRBJ1-5; CDR3 protein: ASSLGTGTAGNQPQH
V gene: TRBV9; D gene: .; J gene: TRBJ2-5; CDR3 protein: ASSPPGAQETQY
V gene: TRBV12-3/TRBV12-4; D gene: .; J gene: TRBJ1-5; CDR3 protein: ASSLRRGKNQPQH
V gene: TRBV5-6; D gene: TRBD2; J gene: TRBJ2-2; CDR3 protein: ASSPRTSGRTGELF
V gene: TRBV11-2; D gene: TRBD2; J gene: TRBJ2-3; CDR3 protein: ASSRTSGGTDTQY
V gene: TRBV28; D gene: .; J gene: TRBJ1-1; CDR3 protein: ASSLIQENTEAF
V gene: TRBV12-3/TRBV12-4; D gene: TRBD2; J gene: TRBJ2-1; CDR3 protein: ASSKSGRKNEQF
V gene: TRBV7-6; D gene: .; J gene: TRBJ2-1; CDR3 protein: ASSLLDRENNEQF
V gene: TRBV24-1; D gene: .; J gene: TRBJ2-2; CDR3 protein: ATSEAPGELF
V gene: TRBV10-1; D gene: TRBD2; J gene: TRBJ2-7; CDR3 protein: ASSESAGGYEQY
V gene: TRBV2; D gene: .; J gene: TRBJ2-7; CDR3 protein: ASSRALQLSSYEQY
V gene: TRBV30; D gene: .; J gene: TRBJ2-3; CDR3 protein: AWGAGVQPDTQY
V gene: TRBV5-1; D gene: .; J gene: TRBJ1-5; CDR3 protein: ASSLIGDQPQH
V gene: TRBV19; D gene: TRBD2; J gene: TRBJ2-2; CDR3 protein: ASSIPGGSNTGELF
V gene: TRBV11-2; D gene: .; J gene: TRBJ2-2; CDR3 protein: ASSPLRGFTGELF
V gene: TRBV5-1; D gene: TRBD1; J gene: TRBJ2-5; CDR3 protein: ASSWGQGYETQY
V gene: TRBV11-2; D gene: .; J gene: TRBJ2-7; CDR3 protein: ASSFWDTNSYEQY
V gene: TRBV5-1; D gene: .; J gene: TRBJ2-5; CDR3 protein: ASAGRVQETQY
V gene: TRBV6-1; D gene: .; J gene: TRBJ1-4; CDR3 protein: ASSNSGHEKLS
V gene: TRBV10-3; D gene: .; J gene: TRBJ1-2; CDR3 protein: AINDGYYGYT
V gene: TRBV19; D gene: .; J gene: TRBJ2-2; CDR3 protein: ASSIGWRSLVPGELF
V gene: TRBV12-3/TRBV12-4; D gene: TRBD2; J gene: TRBJ2-7; CDR3 protein: ASSVAGASYEQY
V gene: TRBV7-8; D gene: TRBD1; J gene: TRBJ1-5; CDR3 protein: ASRGDRERGSNQPQH
V gene: TRBV9; D gene: .; J gene: TRBJ1-1; CDR3 protein: ASSTIGGTEAF
V gene: TRBV2; D gene: .; J gene: TRBJ2-7; CDR3 protein: ASGTNGDRSSYEQY
V gene: TRBV5-1; D gene: .; J gene: TRBJ1-5; CDR3 protein: ASSLNAGYSNQPQH
V gene: TRBV18; D gene: .; J gene: TRBJ2-1; CDR3 protein: ASSPGGAGAYNEQF
V gene: TRBV28; D gene: .; J gene: TRBJ2-4; CDR3 protein: ASSDAGTTRGIQY
V gene: TRBV19; D gene: TRBD1; J gene: TRBJ2-7; CDR3 protein: ASSARTGGFSYEQY
V gene: TRBV6-2/TRBV6-3; D gene: TRBD1; J gene: TRBJ2-7; CDR3 protein: ASNQDRYSYEQY
V gene: TRBV24-1; D gene: .; J gene: TRBJ2-3; CDR3 protein: ATSDGGTYTDTQY
V gene: TRBV28; D gene: TRBD1; J gene: TRBJ2-7; CDR3 protein: ASSLPGTGDEQY
V gene: TRBV18; D gene: .; J gene: TRBJ2-3; CDR3 protein: ASSPQRDTFTDTQY
V gene: TRBV27; D gene: .; J gene: TRBJ2-7; CDR3 protein: ASAKASEPYEQY
V gene: TRBV25-1; D gene: TRBD2; J gene: TRBJ2-1; CDR3 protein: ASSDVAGRYNEQF
V gene: TRBV2; D gene: .; J gene: TRBJ2-3; CDR3 protein: ASCRDTQY
V gene: TRBV6-1; D gene: .; J gene: TRBJ2-5; CDR3 protein: ASSEGPPGETQY
V gene: TRBV7-3; D gene: .; J gene: TRBJ2-1; CDR3 protein: ASSPDRSYNEQF
V gene: TRBV2; D gene: .; J gene: TRBJ2-7; CDR3 protein: ASGRDRLYEQY
V gene: TRBV11-2; D gene: .; J gene: TRBJ2-1; CDR3 protein: ASSRTENEQF
V gene: TRBV12-3/TRBV12-4; D gene: .; J gene: TRBJ2-7; CDR3 protein: ASSRDRARGEQY
V gene: TRBV12-3/TRBV12-4; D gene: .; J gene: TRBJ2-3; CDR3 protein: ASSLRDSTDTQY
V gene: TRBV11-2; D gene: .; J gene: TRBJ1-6; CDR3 protein: ASSLGGWYNSPLH
V gene: TRBV4-1; D gene: TRBD2; J gene: TRBJ2-7; CDR3 protein: ASSQDFASGFYEQY
V gene: TRBV30; D gene: .; J gene: TRBJ1-2; CDR3 protein: AWSVLVAGYT
V gene: TRBV11-2; D gene: .; J gene: TRBJ1-4; CDR3 protein: ASSPRGGTHNEKLF
V gene: TRBV28; D gene: .; J gene: TRBJ2-3; CDR3 protein: ASIPTGAQTDTQY
V gene: TRBV12-3/TRBV12-4; D gene: .; J gene: TRBJ2-1; CDR3 protein: ASSGTVNEQF
V gene: TRBV4-1; D gene: .; J gene: TRBJ1-2; CDR3 protein: ASSQEPGVANYGYT
V gene: TRBV5-1; D gene: TRBD1; J gene: TRBJ1-4; CDR3 protein: ASSLGGGTNEKLF